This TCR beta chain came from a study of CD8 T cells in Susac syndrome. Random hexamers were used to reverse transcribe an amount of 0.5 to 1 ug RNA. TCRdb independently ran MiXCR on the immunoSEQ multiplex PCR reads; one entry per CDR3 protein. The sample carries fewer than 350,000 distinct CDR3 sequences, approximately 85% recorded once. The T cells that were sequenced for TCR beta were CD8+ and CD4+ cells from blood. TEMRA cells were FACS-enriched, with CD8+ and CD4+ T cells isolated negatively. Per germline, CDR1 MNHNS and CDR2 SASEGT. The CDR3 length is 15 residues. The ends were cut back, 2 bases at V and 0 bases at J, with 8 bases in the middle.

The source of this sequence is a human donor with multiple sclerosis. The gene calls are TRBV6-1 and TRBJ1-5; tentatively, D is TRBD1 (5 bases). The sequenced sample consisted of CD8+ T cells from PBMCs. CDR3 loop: CASSEQGHSNQPQHF. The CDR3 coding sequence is TGTGCCAGCAGTGAACAGGGCCATAGCAATCAGCCCCAGCATTTT.